This T cell receptor beta chain is drawn from a study of identical twins. TCRdb re-called the 5' RACE reads with MiXCR, one entry per CDR3 protein. In the table there are 700,000 or so distinct CDR3 sequences, around 20% of which are singletons. Germline V gene data show CDR1 as SGHTA and CDR2 as FQGTGA. The V and J ends lost 5 bases and 2 bases, in that order; junction bases with no gene match: 7. There are 15 residues in the CDR3. This clonotype was picked up a small number of times. The sample was also reused in another study, on T cells expressing NK-cell markers.

Sequencing input: PBMCs. The chain couples TRBV7-3 to TRBJ2-3; 7 nucleotides agree with TRBD1. The receptor comes from a woman between 18 and 29 years old in good health. CDR3 sequence (DNA): TGTGCCAGCAGCACACAGGGGAGATCCACAGATACGCAGTATTTT. Translation gives CASSTQGRSTDTQYF.